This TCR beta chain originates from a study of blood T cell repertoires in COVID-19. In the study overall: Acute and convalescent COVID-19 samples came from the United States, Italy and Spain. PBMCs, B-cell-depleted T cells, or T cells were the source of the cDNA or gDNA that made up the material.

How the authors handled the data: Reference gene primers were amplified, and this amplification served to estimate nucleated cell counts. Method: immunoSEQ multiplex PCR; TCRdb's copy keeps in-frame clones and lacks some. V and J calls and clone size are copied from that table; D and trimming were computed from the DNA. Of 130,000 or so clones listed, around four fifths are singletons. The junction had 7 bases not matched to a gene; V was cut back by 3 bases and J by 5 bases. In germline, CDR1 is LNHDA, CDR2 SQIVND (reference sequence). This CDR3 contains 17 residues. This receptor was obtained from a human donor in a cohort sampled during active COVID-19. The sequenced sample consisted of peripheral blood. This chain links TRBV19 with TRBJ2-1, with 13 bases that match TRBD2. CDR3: CASSIMTSGGRHNEQFF. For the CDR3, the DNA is TGTGCCAGTAGTATTATGACTAGCGGGGGGCGGCACAATGAGCAGTTCTTC.